One sample yielded the 23 T cell receptor beta chains listed below, sequenced in a study of cytomegalovirus exposure and HLA in healthy donors. A multiplex PCR was run with 60 Vbeta primers and 13 Jbeta primers. The table came from immunoSEQ multiplex PCR; TCRdb's copy has only in-frame clones and leaves some out. This table has around 30,000 clones, around 87% appearing once. Source material: PBMCs. Receptors were obtained from a boy aged 5-17 years in good health and CMV-seronegative.

The rearrangement uses TRBV4-2 and TRBJ2-3, with 9 positions matching TRBD2. The CDR3 runs 16 residues. Trimming removed 1 base from V and 1 base from J; junction bases left unmatched: 3. The germline V gene encodes CDR1 LGHNA and CDR2 YNFKEQ. The CDR3 sequence is CASSQGERGGTDTQYF. In nucleotides, the CDR3 is TGTGCCAGCAGCCAAGGGGAGCGGGGGGGCACAGATACGCAGTATTTT.

V gene TRBV18 combines with J gene TRBJ2-7; 8 bases are a match to TRBD1. The germline gives CDR1 KGHSH, CDR2 LQKENI. Trimming removed 3 bases from V and 0 bases from J; junction bases left unmatched: 13. The CDR3 contains 18 residues. CDR3 nucleotide sequence: TGTGCCAGCTCACCGGGGGGACAGGAGAGTAAAAGCTCCTACGAGCAGTACTTC. Protein sequence: CASSPGGQESKSSYEQYF.

The chain links TRBV7-6 to TRBJ2-7; no definite D call. Per the germline V gene, CDR1 is SGHVS and CDR2 is FNYEAQ. The CDR3 contains 15 residues. V was clipped by 1 base and J by 2 bases, with 12 bases between them. CDR3 loop: CASSLELTATYEQYF. The CDR3 DNA reads TGTGCCAGCAGCTTAGAATTAACAGCTACCTACGAGCAGTACTTC.

The rearrangement uses TRBV14 and TRBJ2-5, with 8 bases aligning to TRBD2. With 4 bases clipped from V and 5 bases from J, the junction kept 6 bases outside the gene matches. CDR3 length equals 14 residues. Germline CDR1 is SGHDN and CDR2 is FVKESK. The CDR3 sequence is CASSRQLAGETQYF. The CDR3 DNA is TGTGCCAGCAGCCGACAATTAGCGGGGGAGACCCAGTACTTC.

This clone has just a few counts. This sequence joins TRBV7-2 and TRBJ2-7; D not certain. V was trimmed by 4 bases and J by 3 bases, leaving 7 bases between them. Germline values: CDR1 SGHTA, CDR2 FQGNSA. This CDR3 has 12 amino acids. The CDR3 coding sequence is TGTGCCAGCAGCTCGGTCTACTACGAGCAGTACTTC. Protein: CASSSVYYEQYF.

The chain links TRBV25-1 to TRBJ2-2; 10 nucleotides match TRBD2. The CDR3 is 17 amino acids. Trimming took 2 bases from V and 6 from J; bases not matched to a gene: 9. Germline V gene lookup returns CDR1 MGHDK and CDR2 SYGVNS. CDR3 amino acids: CASSEGSSGGAAGELFF. The CDR3 coding sequence is TGTGCCAGCAGTGAAGGATCGAGCGGGGGGGCCGCCGGGGAGCTGTTTTTT.

V and J are TRBV11-2 and TRBJ1-4; TRBD1 is a possible D gene (5 bases). V dropped 0 bases and J dropped 1 base, with 12 bases sitting between them. This CDR3 has 17 residues. The germline V gene has CDR1 SGHAT and CDR2 FQNNGV. CDR3 sequence (DNA): TGTGCCAGCAGCTTAGACGATCCAGGGTTAACTAATGAAAAACTGTTTTTT. The encoded protein is CASSLDDPGLTNEKLFF.

The chain employs TRBV11-1 and TRBJ2-5; D remains unclear. This CDR3 has 13 residues. Trimming pared 2 bases from V and 5 bases from J, leaving 9 bases between. Germline lookup yields CDR1 SGHAT and CDR2 FQDESV (reference sequence). CDR3 amino acids: CASSLTVVETQYF. CDR3 coding DNA: TGTGCCAGCAGCTTAACAGTGGTGGAGACCCAGTACTTC.

V gene TRBV27 combines with J gene TRBJ1-1, with 7 bases fitting TRBD1. Losses at the gene ends were 10 bases for V and 5 bases for J; bases not matched to a gene: 10. The CDR3 runs to 13 residues. Germline lookup yields CDR1 MNHEY and CDR2 SMNVEV (reference sequence). CDR3 region: CAISRQGGTEAFF. DNA for the CDR3: TGTGCCATCTCTCGACAGGGCGGAACTGAAGCTTTCTTT.

This chain connects TRBV5-4 to TRBJ1-2, with D perhaps TRBD1 (5 bases). The CDR3 extends over 14 amino acids. The ends were cut back, 4 bases at V and 0 bases at J, with 10 bases in the middle. Germline values: CDR1 SGHNT, CDR2 YYREEE (reference sequence). The CDR3 region is CASSPQGTNYGYTF. CDR3 sequence (DNA): TGTGCCAGCAGCCCGCAGGGAACTAACTATGGCTACACCTTC.

As concerns this clone: Other nucleotide sequences in the sample specify the same CDR3. This chain connects TRBV4-1 to TRBJ1-4; no clear D. There are 16 residues in the CDR3. Deletions cut 0 bases from V and 0 bases from J, with 8 bases between. Germline CDR1 is MGHRA and CDR2 is YSYEKL. The CDR3 spells CASSQDSGATNEKLFF. DNA of the CDR3: TGCGCCAGCAGCCAAGACAGTGGAGCAACTAATGAAAAACTGTTTTTT.

The V and J genes are TRBV27 and TRBJ1-2, with no clear D. CDR3 length: 15 amino acids. V was pared by 4 bases and J by 7 bases, with 19 bases between. Germline CDR1 reads MNHEY; CDR2 reads SMNVEV (reference sequence). The CDR3 here is CASSSLRWFRGGYTF. For the CDR3, the DNA is TGTGCCAGCAGTTCGCTCCGATGGTTTCGAGGTGGCTACACCTTC.

V is TRBV7-9 and J is TRBJ2-1, with TRBD1 as a possible D gene (7 bases). V lost 5 bases to trimming and J lost 14 bases, with 16 bases between them. Germline CDR1 reads SEHNR; CDR2 reads FQNEAQ (reference sequence). The length of the CDR3 is 12 residues. CDR3 loop: CASSHPRGEKFF. The CDR3 coding sequence is TGTGCCAGCAGCCATCCCAGGGGGGAAAAGTTCTTC.

The chain recombines TRBV10-3 with TRBJ2-5; weak D call: TRBD1 (6 bases). Germline-derived CDR1 and CDR2 are ENHRY and SYGVKD. The CDR3 extends over 13 amino acids. The germline V and J ends were trimmed by 9 bases and 5 bases, with 16 bases remaining between them. This CDR3 reads CAMKDSLEETQYF. Written as DNA, the CDR3 is TGTGCCATGAAGGACAGTCTGGAGGAGACCCAGTACTTC.

The chain recombines TRBV7-9 with TRBJ2-3; 8 bases are shared with TRBD1. Losses at the gene ends were 0 bases for V and 3 bases for J; bases not matched to a gene: 2. This CDR3 comprises 15 residues. Germline lookup yields CDR1 SEHNR and CDR2 FQNEAQ (reference sequence). Here the CDR3 reads CASSLAQGATDTQYF. DNA of the CDR3: TGTGCCAGCAGCTTAGCCCAGGGGGCAACAGATACGCAGTATTTT.

This clone came up a few times. The chain is built from TRBV4-1 and TRBJ1-5; D uncertain. This CDR3 contains 17 residues. Germline values: CDR1 MGHRA, CDR2 YSYEKL. V lost 0 bases and J 0 bases, leaving 12 bases between the germline ends. This chain's CDR3 is CASSQEPLENSNQPQHF. Here the CDR3 DNA reads TGCGCCAGCAGCCAAGAGCCGCTCGAGAATAGCAATCAGCCCCAGCATTTT.

V and J are TRBV19 and TRBJ1-5, with D possibly matching TRBD1 (5 bases). Germline V gene lookup returns CDR1 LNHDA and CDR2 SQIVND (reference sequence). Trimming took 10 bases from V and 0 from J, leaving 13 bases between them. The CDR3 has 14 residues. CDR3 sequence (DNA): TGTGCCACTGAACAGGAATATAGCAATCAGCCCCAGCATTTT. Translation: CATEQEYSNQPQHF.

The J gene is TRBJ2-7, the V gene TRBV10-1, with D possibly matching TRBD2 (6 bases). Trimming took 2 bases from V and 0 from J, leaving 14 bases between them. The CDR3 is 16 amino acids. The germline gives CDR1 WNHNN, CDR2 SYGVQD (reference sequence). CDR3 DNA sequence: TGCGCCAGCAGTGAGCAGGGACTTACCAGCTCCTACGAGCAGTACTTC. Translation: CASSEQGLTSSYEQYF.

The chain has TRBV12-5 and TRBJ1-2, with a weak D call TRBD1 (5 bases). CDR3 length equals 15 residues. V was shortened by 4 bases and J by 7 bases, with 19 bases between the two germline ends. CDR1 is LGHNT, CDR2 FRNRAP, per germline. CDR3 loop: CASGWSGGSIGGYTF. CDR3 DNA: TGTGCTAGTGGTTGGAGCGGGGGGAGTATCGGTGGCTACACCTTC.

V and J are TRBV5-4 and TRBJ1-2, with D possibly matching TRBD1 (5 bases). Germline lookup yields CDR1 SGHNT and CDR2 YYREEE (reference sequence). V lost 4 bases and J 8 bases, leaving 15 bases between the germline ends. The CDR3 has 13 residues. CDR3 loop: CASSIDSNGGYTF. In nucleotides, the CDR3 is TGTGCCAGCAGCATTGACAGTAACGGAGGCTACACCTTC.

The rearrangement joins TRBV19 to TRBJ1-2, with 7 nucleotides matching TRBD1. Germline CDR1 reads LNHDA; CDR2 reads SQIVND (reference sequence). V was pared by 6 bases and J by 7 bases, with 11 bases of the junction left unmatched. The CDR3 has 14 amino acids. The CDR3 DNA sequence: TGTGCCAGTAGCAACCTTGAGGGGGCAGCTGGCTACACCTTC. Its protein is CASSNLEGAAGYTF. Full variable domain (remainder filled in from reference TRBV19 and TRBJ1-2): DGGITQSPKYLFRKEGQNVTLSCEQNLNHDAMYWYRQDPGQGLRLIYYSQIVNDFQKGDIAEGYSVSREKKESFPLTVTSAQKNPTAFYLCASSNLEGAAGYTFGSGTRLTVV.

The gene calls are TRBV18 and TRBJ1-4; 8 bases are shared with TRBD1. The CDR3 runs to 14 residues. J lost 8 bases, V lost 4 bases, and 6 bases had no gene match. Germline values: CDR1 KGHSH, CDR2 LQKENI. CDR3 in amino acids: CASSLGQELEKLFF. In DNA form, the CDR3 reads TGTGCCAGCTCACTGGGACAGGAACTAGAAAAACTGTTTTTT.

The chain employs TRBV30 and TRBJ2-7, with 7 bases lining up with TRBD1. The germline V gene has CDR1 GTSNPN and CDR2 SVGIG (reference sequence). J gave up 6 bases and V 1 base, and 0 bases lay outside the gene matches. The CDR3 length is 11 residues. The CDR3 loop reads CAWSDRGEQYF. DNA for the CDR3: TGTGCCTGGAGTGACAGGGGCGAGCAGTACTTC.